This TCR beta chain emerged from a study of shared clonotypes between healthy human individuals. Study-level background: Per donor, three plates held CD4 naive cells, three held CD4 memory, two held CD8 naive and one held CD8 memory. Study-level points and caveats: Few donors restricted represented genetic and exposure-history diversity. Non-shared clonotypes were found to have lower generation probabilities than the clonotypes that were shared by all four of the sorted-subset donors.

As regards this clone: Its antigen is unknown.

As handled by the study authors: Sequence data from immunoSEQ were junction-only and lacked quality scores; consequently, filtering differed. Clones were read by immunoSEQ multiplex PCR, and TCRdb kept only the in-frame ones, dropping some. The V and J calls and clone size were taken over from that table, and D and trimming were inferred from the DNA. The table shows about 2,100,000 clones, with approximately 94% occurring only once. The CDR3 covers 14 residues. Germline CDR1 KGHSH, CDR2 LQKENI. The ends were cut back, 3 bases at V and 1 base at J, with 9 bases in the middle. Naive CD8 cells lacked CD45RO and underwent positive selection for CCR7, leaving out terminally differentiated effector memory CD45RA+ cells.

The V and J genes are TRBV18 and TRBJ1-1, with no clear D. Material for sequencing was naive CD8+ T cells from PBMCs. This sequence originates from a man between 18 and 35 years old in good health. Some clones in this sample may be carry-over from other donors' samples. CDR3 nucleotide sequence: TGTGCCAGCTCACCGGATATCCGGAACACTGAAGCTTTCTTT. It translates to CASSPDIRNTEAFF. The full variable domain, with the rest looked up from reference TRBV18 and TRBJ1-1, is NAGVMQNPRHLVRRRGQEARLRCSPMKGHSHVYWYRQLPEEGLKFMVYLQKENIIDESGMPKERFSAEFPKEGPSILRIQQVVRGDSAAYFCASSPDIRNTEAFFGQGTRLTVV.